The 31 T cell receptor beta chains reported below all come from one sample, sequenced in a study of glioma-infiltrating T cells after dendritic cell vaccination. Profiled with immunoSEQ multiplex PCR; TCRdb holds only in-frame clones, not every one. The sample yields roughly 70,000 clones, over 75% seen once. This specimen consisted of blood, obtained before dendritic cell vaccination. The receptors come from a human donor with glioblastoma.

This clone has a single count. J is TRBJ2-6 and V is TRBV4-2; the match to TRBD1 covers 9 bases. With 4 bases clipped from V and 0 bases from J, the junction kept 10 bases outside the gene matches. Germline loops: CDR1 LGHNA, CDR2 YNFKEQ. The CDR3 has 19 amino acids. The CDR3 DNA reads as TGTGCCAGCAGCCTAGGTGGGACAGGGATGCTCTCTGGGGCCAACGTCCTGACTTTC. It yields the protein CASSLGGTGMLSGANVLTF.

The chain carries TRBV29-1 and TRBJ2-5, with 11 bases fitting TRBD1. The closer fit of TRBJ2-7 to the DNA end suggests the J call may be wrong. The CDR3 sequence is 13 residues long. CDR1 and CDR2 from the germline V gene are SQVTM and ANQGSEA. CDR3 amino acids: CSVDRGQGYEQYF. The CDR3, as DNA: TGCAGCGTGGACAGGGGGCAAGGGTACGAGCAGTACTTC.

V is TRBV6-6 and J is TRBJ1-1; maybe TRBD1 (6 bases). The CDR3 runs to 14 residues. Trimming took off 7 bases at V and 2 bases at J, with 14 bases between the two ends. The germline V gene has CDR1 MNHNY and CDR2 SVGAGI (reference sequence). CDR3 nucleotide sequence: TGTGCCAGCATGAGGGGGACGGTCAACACTGAAGCTTTCTTT. This translates into CASMRGTVNTEAFF.

The rearrangement links TRBV19 to TRBJ2-2; 10 bases agree with TRBD2. The CDR3 totals 16 residues. V shed 10 bases, J shed 0 bases, and the junction held 8 bases outside the gene matches. Germline CDR1 and CDR2: LNHDA and SQIVND (reference sequence). CDR3 DNA sequence: TGTGCCATAGGGGTTAGCGGGGGGTCGAACACCGGGGAGCTGTTTTTT. It codes for CAIGVSGGSNTGELFF.

V and J are TRBV2 and TRBJ1-5; D gene unclear. Trimming removed 4 bases at V and 7 bases at J, with 14 bases between. The germline CDR1 and CDR2 sequences are SNHLY and FYNNEI. This CDR3 has 14 amino acids. CDR3 amino acids: CASSAQTVGQPQHF. The DNA of the CDR3 is TGTGCCAGCAGTGCCCAAACAGTAGGCCAGCCCCAGCATTTT.

The chain is built from TRBV2 and TRBJ1-5; TRBD1 might be the D (6 bases). The CDR3 runs 16 residues. V lost 2 bases to trimming and J lost 4 bases, with 15 bases between them. Germline V gene lookup returns CDR1 SNHLY and CDR2 FYNNEI. The CDR3 is CASSEFRGMGNQPQHF. CDR3 DNA: TGTGCCAGCAGTGAATTTAGGGGGATGGGGAATCAGCCCCAGCATTTT.

This rearrangement joins TRBV6-5 to TRBJ2-1; 9 bases agree with TRBD2. J was trimmed by 10 bases and V by 5 bases; bases with no gene match: 9. This CDR3 contains 14 residues. Germline loops: CDR1 MNHEY, CDR2 SVGAGI. The chain's CDR3 is CASSRGGGEVEQFF. Here the CDR3 DNA reads TGTGCCAGCAGTCGGGGCGGGGGGGAGGTCGAGCAGTTCTTC.

Note on this clone: Other DNA sequences of this sample code for an identical CDR3. This sequence joins TRBV7-9 and TRBJ2-1; 14 nucleotides agree with TRBD2. The V segment lost 3 bases and the J segment 8 bases; nucleotides outside the gene matches: 3. Germline lookup yields CDR1 SEHNR and CDR2 FQNEAQ (reference sequence). The CDR3 extends over 15 amino acids. The CDR3 DNA sequence: TGTGCCAGCAGCTTGGGGACTAGCGGGGGCGATGAGCAGTTCTTC. This encodes CASSLGTSGGDEQFF.

The rearrangement links TRBV6-1 to TRBJ1-6; 9 positions match TRBD1. Germline assignment: CDR1 MNHNS and CDR2 SASEGT. V shed 7 bases and J 7 bases; nucleotides not matched to a gene: 8. The CDR3 totals 15 residues. Written as DNA, the CDR3 is TGTGCCAGCAACCCGCGGGACAGGGACAATTCACCCCTCCACTTT. It translates to CASNPRDRDNSPLHF.

The chain uses TRBV6-7 and TRBJ1-3, with 8 bases identical to TRBD1. TRBV6-7 carries the ORF label, with uncertain function. V was pared by 0 bases and J by 3 bases, with 10 bases of the junction left unmatched. The CDR3 is made up of 18 amino acids. CDR3 coding DNA: TGTGCCAGCAGTTACTCCAGGGGGCCCCTTATCTATGGAAACACCATATATTTT. The encoded protein is CASSYSRGPLIYGNTIYF.

The chain uses TRBV7-8 and TRBJ2-3; 11 bases map to TRBD2. Trimming took 1 base from V and 6 from J; bases not matched to a gene: 6. CDR3 size: 16 residues. Germline loops: CDR1 SGHVS, CDR2 FQNEAQ. The CDR3 is CASSLVAGGPFDTQYF. The CDR3 DNA reads as TGTGCCAGCAGCTTAGTAGCGGGAGGGCCTTTCGATACGCAGTATTTT.

J is TRBJ1-2 and V is TRBV2; D is ambiguous. The CDR3 has 17 residues. Germline CDR1 is SNHLY and CDR2 is FYNNEI. Trimming left V 2 bases short and J 2 bases short, with 18 bases between. Here the CDR3 DNA reads TGTGCCAGCAGTGAAATAAGGCGGACTTCGAGGAACTATGGCTACACCTTC. It is translated as CASSEIRRTSRNYGYTF.

The V gene is TRBV10-3, the J gene TRBJ1-2; 7 bases are shared with TRBD1. The CDR3 totals 12 residues. Germline assignment: CDR1 ENHRY and CDR2 SYGVKD. Trimming cost V 4 bases and J 4 bases; bases outside gene matches: 0. The chain's CDR3 is CAISAGGYGYTF. The DNA for the CDR3 is TGTGCCATCAGTGCAGGGGGCTATGGCTACACCTTC.

The V and J genes are TRBV2 and TRBJ1-2, with 10 bases fitting TRBD1. V was pared by 3 bases and J by 7 bases, with 5 bases of the junction left unmatched. CDR3 length equals 14 residues. The germline V gene has CDR1 SNHLY and CDR2 FYNNEI. CDR3 protein: CASSEDRGGRGYTF. Here the CDR3 DNA reads TGTGCCAGCAGTGAGGACAGGGGGGGACGTGGCTACACCTTC.

V and J are TRBV6-1 and TRBJ1-5; weak D call: TRBD1 (6 bases). V lost 6 bases and J lost 6, with 15 bases in between. Germline V gene data show CDR1 as MNHNS and CDR2 as SASEGT. The CDR3 covers 14 residues. The CDR3 DNA reads TGTGCCAGCAGGGGGGCAGGGATGGGTCAGCCCCAGCATTTT. Amino acids: CASRGAGMGQPQHF.

The V and J genes are TRBV6-5 and TRBJ2-1, with TRBD2 as a possible D gene (6 bases). Germline assignment: CDR1 MNHEY and CDR2 SVGAGI. V shed 8 bases and J shed 4 bases, with 18 bases lying between them. The CDR3 is 15 amino acids. The CDR3 coding sequence is TGTGCCAGCCGCTCCCCGGGAGTTCGGTACAATGAGCAGTTCTTC. Amino acid sequence: CASRSPGVRYNEQFF.

The gene calls are TRBV19 and TRBJ1-6; D is perhaps TRBD1 (5 bases). The CDR3 has 15 residues. Germline loops: CDR1 LNHDA, CDR2 SQIVND (reference sequence). Trimming took 5 bases from V and 6 from J, leaving 14 bases between them. CDR3 sequence: CASSGKTVINSPLHF. CDR3 nucleotides: TGTGCCAGTAGTGGGAAGACAGTAATTAATTCACCCCTCCACTTT.

The rearrangement links TRBV7-9 to TRBJ2-7; 7 bases match TRBD1. The CDR3 sequence is 14 residues long. Germline assignment: CDR1 SEHNR and CDR2 FQNEAQ (reference sequence). The ends lost 1 base at V and 2 bases at J; junction bases unmatched: 2. This CDR3 is CASSLEGATYEQYV. DNA for the CDR3: TGTGCCAGCAGCTTAGAGGGGGCTACCTACGAGCAGTACGTC.

Judged by abundance, this clone is medium-sized. The gene calls are TRBV13 and TRBJ2-5, with no clear D. Trimming cost V 1 base and J 5 bases, with 8 bases left between them. The CDR3 contains 13 residues. The germline gives CDR1 PRHDT, CDR2 FYEKMQ (reference sequence). Here the CDR3 reads CASSLEPRETQYF. For the CDR3, the DNA is TGTGCCAGCAGCTTAGAACCTCGGGAGACCCAGTACTTC.

This sequence joins TRBV4-2 and TRBJ1-2, with 7 bases lining up with TRBD1. Per germline, CDR1 LGHNA and CDR2 YNFKEQ. With 0 bases clipped from V and 6 bases from J, the junction kept 13 bases outside the gene matches. This CDR3 has 17 residues. CDR3 sequence: CASSQDLAQTRGNGYTF. The CDR3 DNA is TGTGCCAGCAGCCAAGATTTGGCCCAAACCAGGGGGAATGGCTACACCTTC.

The rearrangement joins TRBV6-1 to TRBJ2-7; 7 bases are a match to TRBD1. The germline V gene encodes CDR1 MNHNS and CDR2 SASEGT. CDR3 length: 11 amino acids. CDR3 sequence reads: CASSDAGTAIV. The CDR3 bases are TGTGCCAGCAGTGACGCCGGGACAGCCATCGTC.

The CDR3 region is CASRGTGGNQPQHF. In DNA, the CDR3 is TGTGCCAGCAGAGGGACAGGGGGCAATCAGCCCCAGCATTTT. The chain carries TRBV6-5 and TRBJ1-5, with 10 bases aligning to TRBD1. CDR3 length: 14 residues. Trimming cost V 6 bases and J 2 bases; bases outside gene matches: 1. CDR1 is MNHEY, CDR2 SVGAGI, per germline.

The chain carries TRBV4-1 and TRBJ2-2, with TRBD1 identical over 8 bases. CDR1 and CDR2 from the germline V gene are MGHRA and YSYEKL. V lost 1 base and J lost 6; bases outside the gene matches: 13. This CDR3 has 18 amino acids. The DNA of the CDR3 is TGCGCCAGCAGCCAAGTACGCCCTACAGGGGGAAGGGCCGGGGAGCTGTTTTTT. The encoded protein is CASSQVRPTGGRAGELFF.

The rearrangement links TRBV5-1 to TRBJ2-3, with TRBD1 matching over 7 bases. The V segment lost 4 bases and the J segment 8 bases; nucleotides outside the gene matches: 10. The CDR3 is 14 amino acids. CDR1 SGHRS and CDR2 YFSETQ come from the germline V gene. CDR3 sequence reads: CASSPGTALGTQYF. CDR3 bases: TGCGCCAGCAGCCCGGGGACAGCTCTGGGTACGCAGTATTTT.

V usage is TRBV6-1 and J usage is TRBJ1-1; perhaps TRBD1 as D (5 bases). This CDR3 is built from 15 residues. Trimming cost V 7 bases and J 5 bases, with 20 bases left between them. Germline V CDR1 and CDR2: MNHNS, SASEGT. CDR3 in amino acids: CASISEAGQRTEAFF. CDR3 DNA sequence: TGTGCCAGCATAAGCGAGGCAGGGCAGAGGACTGAAGCTTTCTTT.

V is TRBV18 and J is TRBJ1-1; 8 nucleotides align to TRBD1. Germline CDR1 and CDR2: KGHSH and LQKENI. This CDR3 has 12 residues. The J segment lost 6 bases and the V segment lost 6 bases, leaving 3 bases of the junction unmatched. In DNA, the CDR3 is TGTGCCAGCTCGCGGACAGGGTCTGAAGCTTTCTTT. Protein sequence: CASSRTGSEAFF.

The chain carries TRBV18 and TRBJ2-3; 8 bases fit TRBD2. This CDR3 comprises 14 residues. The junction had 13 bases not matched to a gene; V was cut back by 10 bases and J by 7 bases. Germline V lookup: CDR1 KGHSH, CDR2 LQKENI. This CDR3 is CATTTGGAANTQYF. The CDR3 DNA follows: TGTGCCACCACTACGGGGGGGGCCGCAAATACGCAGTATTTT.

The chain uses TRBV7-9 and TRBJ2-7; 7 nucleotides match TRBD1. V lost 5 bases and J lost 3; bases outside the gene matches: 10. CDR1 and CDR2 (germline): SEHNR, FQNEAQ (reference sequence). The CDR3 contains 15 residues. As DNA, the CDR3 is TGTGCCAGCAGCCTCGGACGGGACAGCCTCTACGAGCAGTACGTC. The encoded protein is CASSLGRDSLYEQYV.

This clone was observed a handful of times. V gene TRBV18 combines with J gene TRBJ2-3; the D gene is possibly TRBD2 (6 bases). The CDR3 is 16 amino acids. V lost 1 base to trimming and J lost 4 bases, with 15 bases between them. In germline, CDR1 is KGHSH, CDR2 LQKENI. For the CDR3, the DNA is TGTGCCAGCTCACCACAGGGGCCGGGGGTGGCAGATACGCAGTATTTT. Protein sequence: CASSPQGPGVADTQYF.

The chain combines TRBV11-2 with TRBJ2-5, with 15 nucleotides matching TRBD2. This CDR3 has 17 amino acids. In germline, CDR1 is SGHAT, CDR2 FQNNGV. The ends lost 5 bases at V and 5 bases at J; junction bases unmatched: 9. The CDR3 DNA follows: TGTGCCAGCAGCCGTGGGACTAGCGGGGGGCCGGCCGAGACCCAGTACTTC. This codes for CASSRGTSGGPAETQYF.

V usage is TRBV7-6 and J usage is TRBJ2-5; 9 nucleotides line up with TRBD2. Germline V gene sequence: CDR1 SGHVS, CDR2 FNYEAQ. V shed 5 bases and J 4 bases; nucleotides not matched to a gene: 14. There are 17 residues in the CDR3. CDR3 sequence (DNA): TGTGCCAGCAGCCCGAAGGTAGCGGGGGACCCCATAGAGACCCAGTACTTC. This translates into CASSPKVAGDPIETQYF.